Listed below are T cell receptor beta chains from one sample, sequenced in a study of blood T cell repertoires in COVID-19. Assay: immunoSEQ multiplex PCR; the TCRdb copy retains only in-frame clones and omits some. The sample includes 93,000 or so clones, roughly 90% of them seen just once. The sequenced material came from peripheral blood. The source is a woman of 80 years or more in a cohort sampled during active COVID-19. CDR3s include the opening cysteine and the closing phenylalanine or tryptophan. The D gene is left open where the match is weak. Some rows mark clone size as missing; the rest say once, few, many or name a class of expanded clone.

>-|TRBJ1-5|-|TRBV5-1
TGCGCCAGCAGCTTGGGGGCAGGGGTCAATCAGCCCCAGCATTTT
CASSLGAGVNQPQHF
>-|TRBJ1-2|-|TRBV4-1
TGCGCCAGCAGCCGATCCGGGACACCCTATGGCTACACCTTC
CASSRSGTPYGYTF
>-|TRBJ2-7|TRBD2|TRBV19
TGTGCCAGTAGTATTTCGGTGTTCGGGGGCGGGAGGGGTTACGAGCAGTACTTC
CASSISVFGGGRGYEQYF
>-|TRBJ2-5|TRBD1|TRBV6-1
TGTGCCAGCAGTGATTTTTCCGGACAGGGTGGGGAGACCCAGTACTTC
CASSDFSGQGGETQYF
>-|TRBJ1-3|-|TRBV5-4
TGTGCCAGCAGCTTATATACCCAGGGGCAGGGAAACACCATATATTTT
CASSLYTQGQGNTIYF
>-|TRBJ2-1|-|TRBV7-9
TGTGCCAGCAGCCACGGTGGGGGGTTCAATGAGCAGTTCTTC
CASSHGGGFNEQFF
>once|TRBJ1-2|-|TRBV12-3/TRBV12-4
TGTGCCAGCAACCGGGGGACGCACTATGGCTACACCTTC
CASNRGTHYGYTF
>-|TRBJ2-3|TRBD2|TRBV10-3
TGTGCCATCAGCCGGACTAGCGGGAGCTTAGATACGCAGTATTTT
CAISRTSGSLDTQYF
>-|TRBJ2-2|-|TRBV19
TGTGCCAGTACACGCAGCGAGGGCGGGGAGCTGTTTTTT
CASTRSEGGELFF
>-|TRBJ2-7|TRBD1|TRBV28
TGTGCCAGCAGTTTAAGTATTTCCAGGGGGACACCCTCGGGCGAGCAGTACTTC
CASSLSISRGTPSGEQYF
>-|TRBJ2-7|-|TRBV5-1
TGCGCCAGCAGCTTGGGTACAGGGCCGGGAAGTTACGAGCAGTACTTC
CASSLGTGPGSYEQYF
>-|TRBJ2-2|TRBD2|TRBV19
TGTGCCAGTAGTAAGGGACTAGCGGGAGCCGGGGAGCTGTTTTTT
CASSKGLAGAGELFF
>-|TRBJ2-1|TRBD2|TRBV5-4
TGTGCCAGCAGCGTGACTAGCGGCTTCGACAATGAGCAGTTCTTC
CASSVTSGFDNEQFF
>-|TRBJ2-1|-|TRBV6-1
TGTGCCAGCAGTGAAGGGCAGATTGATGAGCAGTTCTTC
CASSEGQIDEQFF
>-|TRBJ2-1|-|TRBV6-4
TGTGCCAGCAGTGACCATAAACGGGACTGGTACAATGAGCAGTTCTTC
CASSDHKRDWYNEQFF
>-|TRBJ2-7|TRBD1|TRBV9
TGTGCCAGCAGCCTGACAGGGGCAGATCCGCAGTACTTC
CASSLTGADPQYF
>-|TRBJ2-1|-|TRBV15
TGTGCCACCAGCAGAGATTTGGGCAGGGTAGTTGAGCAGTTCTTC
CATSRDLGRVVEQFF
>once|TRBJ1-6|TRBD1|TRBV3-1/TRBV3-2
TGTGCCAGCACCTTCGACAGGGGGTCTTCACCCCTCCACTTT
CASTFDRGSSPLHF
>-|TRBJ2-7|TRBD1|TRBV30
TGTGCCTGGAGTGGAAACAGGGGATACGAGCAGTACTTC
CAWSGNRGYEQYF
>-|TRBJ2-1|-|TRBV20-1
TGCAGTGCTAGTGCAAGTGCAGGTTTCGTCAATGAGCAGTTCTTC
CSASASAGFVNEQFF
>-|TRBJ1-1|-|TRBV10-2
TGCGCCAGCAGTGAACGGGGAGGGTACACTGAAGCTTTCTTT
CASSERGGYTEAFF
>-|TRBJ2-1|-|TRBV15
TGTGCCACCAGCACCGACAGTGCCAATGAGCAGTTCTTC
CATSTDSANEQFF
>-|TRBJ1-1|-|TRBV6-1
TGTGCCAGCAGCGAAGCGTCCCGAGGCACTGAAGCTTTCTTT
CASSEASRGTEAFF
>once|TRBJ1-5|TRBD1|TRBV3-1/TRBV3-2
TGTGCCAGCAGCCAATCGACAGGGATCAATCAGCCCCAGCATTTT
CASSQSTGINQPQHF
>-|TRBJ2-1|-|TRBV19
TGTGCCAGTAGGGCTTACGGGGCAACATTAGGGGGATACAATGAGCAGTTCTTC
CASRAYGATLGGYNEQFF
>-|TRBJ2-6|-|TRBV5-1
TGCGCCACCTGCCGGGACTCTCCGCCTGGGGCCAACGTCCTGACTTTC
CATCRDSPPGANVLTF
>many|TRBJ1-1|TRBD1|TRBV4-1
TGCGCCAGCAGCAAACGACAGGGGCCAATGAACACTGAAGCTTTCTTT
CASSKRQGPMNTEAFF
>-|TRBJ1-2|TRBD1|TRBV27
TGTGCCAGCAGTCCCGCGACAGGGCGGGTTAACTATGGCTACACCTTC
CASSPATGRVNYGYTF
>-|TRBJ2-5|TRBD2|TRBV9
TGTGCCAGCAGCGTAGGGTCTAGCGGGGAGACCCAGTACTTC
CASSVGSSGETQYF